This T cell receptor beta chain was sequenced for a study of blood T cell repertoires in COVID-19. Method: immunoSEQ multiplex PCR; TCRdb's copy keeps in-frame clones and lacks some. The sample has 250,000 to 350,000 clones; around 85% are singletons. Trimming left V 3 bases short and J 6 bases short, with 9 bases between. The CDR3 is 12 amino acids. Participants' reported clinical history set cohort assignment. Either two negative PCRs, clearance, or symptom resolution qualified Cohort 3 donors as recovered. The sequencing sample was made of PBMCs or T cells enriched from blood (not recorded which). This clonotype originated in a woman aged 45-60 years who had recovered from COVID-19. The chain combines TRBV12-3 or TRBV12-4 with TRBJ2-7; D perhaps matches TRBD1 (5 bases). The chain's CDR3 is CASSLNRGEQYF. As DNA, the CDR3 is TGTGCCAGCAGTTTGAATAGGGGCGAGCAGTACTTC.